The clone carrying this TCR beta chain has only a few counts. The antigen is not known. CD45RO/CCR7/CD25/CD127/CD95/CD27 staining was used to isolate CD4+ naive, central memory, regulatory and stem cell-like memory cells by sorting. The data originate from a study of beta chain features in type 1 diabetes. Study summary: There was similarity between patients and healthy donors in age, gender and cell yields. In all, some 110 million sorted cells from all samples were analyzed. Whole-study findings and limits: Patients with type 1 diabetes carried fewer insertions and had more deletions at their VDJ junctions. When Type 1 diabetes patients were examined, their TCRB CDR3s proved moderately but significantly shorter in all four CD4+ subsets.

Deletions cut 3 bases from V and 8 bases from J, with 15 bases between. The CDR3 totals 14 residues. Germline V gene sequence: CDR1 SGHRS, CDR2 YFSETQ. Sequencing targeted expressed TCRB transcripts, as all isolated RNA had been reverse transcribed. The repertoire was sequenced with immunoSEQ multiplex PCR; TCRdb's copy has only in-frame clones and lacks some. Among about 650,000 clones listed, over 10% were seen once. The sequencing sample was made of naive CD4+ T cells from blood. This chain uses TRBV5-1 with TRBJ2-1; D perhaps matches TRBD1 (8 bases). The TCR was taken from a man younger than 40 with type 1 diabetes. CDR3 bases: TGCGCCAGCAGCTATAGACAGGGGAGGGATGAGCAGTTCTTC. Protein product: CASSYRQGRDEQFF.